These 18 T cell receptor beta chains came from one sample sequenced in a study of cytomegalovirus exposure and HLA in healthy donors. The study ran its PCR with 60 Vbeta and 13 Jbeta primers. Profiled with immunoSEQ multiplex PCR; TCRdb holds only in-frame clones, not every one. In the table there are about 200,000 clones, 65% to 90% of which are singletons. Sequenced material: PBMCs. The origin of the receptors is a woman aged 25-40 years in good health and CMV-seronegative.

The genes are TRBV18 and TRBJ2-2; 7 nucleotides match TRBD1. The CDR3 is made up of 13 amino acids. The V gene's germline CDR1 is KGHSH and CDR2 LQKENI. The V gene end was trimmed by 6 bases and the J gene end by 3 bases; junction bases not matched to a gene: 1. CDR3 nucleotide sequence: TGTGCCAGCTCGGGACAGCACACCGGGGAGCTGTTTTTT. It yields the protein CASSGQHTGELFF.

This clone was recorded a few times. The rearrangement links TRBV6-1 to TRBJ2-1; weak D call: TRBD1 (5 bases). Trimming took 4 bases from V and 3 from J, leaving 13 bases between them. This CDR3 spans 15 amino acids. CDR1 and CDR2 (germline): MNHNS, SASEGT. The DNA of the CDR3 is TGTGCCAGCAGTGTGGTGGCAGGGAACTACAATGAGCAGTTCTTC. Encoded protein: CASSVVAGNYNEQFF.

The chain carries TRBV6-1 and TRBJ2-5; D may be TRBD1 (5 bases). Trimming pared 4 bases from V and 5 bases from J, leaving 8 bases between. CDR3 length equals 12 residues. Germline CDR1 and CDR2: MNHNS and SASEGT. The CDR3 region has the DNA TGTGCCAGCAGTGCAGGGTGGGAGACCCAGTACTTC. Translation: CASSAGWETQYF.

The V gene is TRBV10-3, the J gene TRBJ1-5, with D possibly being TRBD1 (6 bases). Trimming took 0 bases from V and 0 from J, leaving 6 bases between them. The CDR3 extends over 15 amino acids. CDR1 is ENHRY and CDR2 is SYGVKD in the germline V gene. CDR3 coding DNA: TGTGCCATCAGTGAGTCGACAGGTAGCAATCAGCCCCAGCATTTT. Translating it yields CAISESTGSNQPQHF.

The rearrangement joins TRBV6-1 to TRBJ1-1; D not certain. There are 14 residues in the CDR3. CDR1 and CDR2 (germline): MNHNS, SASEGT. V was pared by 7 bases and J by 2 bases, with 14 bases between. In DNA, the CDR3 is TGTGCCAGCACGGGAGGAGGTGATAACACTGAAGCTTTCTTT. Protein: CASTGGGDNTEAFF.

J is TRBJ2-7 and V is TRBV5-1; weak D call: TRBD2 (6 bases). Germline loops: CDR1 SGHRS, CDR2 YFSETQ. CDR3 length: 16 residues. Between the trimmed V and J ends, which lost 1 base and 5 bases, there was a span of 19 bases. The CDR3 loop is CASSLRVLPPGDEQYF. CDR3 bases: TGCGCCAGCAGCTTGCGTGTACTCCCCCCGGGGGACGAGCAGTACTTC.

The chain carries TRBV10-3 and TRBJ1-2, with D perhaps TRBD1 (6 bases). Per germline, CDR1 ENHRY and CDR2 SYGVKD. The CDR3 consists of 12 residues. Deletions cut 8 bases from V and 8 bases from J, with 15 bases between. The CDR3 DNA sequence: TGTGCCATCTCTTACAGGGACGGAGGCTACACCTTC. The encoded protein is CAISYRDGGYTF.

V usage is TRBV28 and J usage is TRBJ1-2; D is uncertain. This CDR3 has 13 amino acids. In germline, CDR1 is MDHEN, CDR2 SYDVKM. V shed 3 bases and J shed 3 bases, with 8 bases lying between them. CDR3 amino acids: CASSLGRHYGYTF. The CDR3, as DNA: TGTGCCAGCAGTTTGGGCAGGCACTATGGCTACACCTTC.

This clone is a singleton in its sample. The chain couples TRBV2 to TRBJ1-1, with D possibly matching TRBD1 (5 bases). CDR3 size: 15 residues. Germline assignment: CDR1 SNHLY and CDR2 FYNNEI. V gave up 8 bases and J gave up 6 bases, with 22 bases separating them. The CDR3 region is CASLARRGRRAEAFF. CDR3 sequence (DNA): TGTGCCAGCCTGGCACGGAGGGGCCGAAGGGCTGAAGCTTTCTTT.

The chain is built from TRBV2 and TRBJ2-5, with D possibly matching TRBD1 (5 bases). The CDR3 has 12 amino acids. From germline, CDR1 is SNHLY and CDR2 FYNNEI. V lost 7 bases and J 4 bases, leaving 10 bases between the germline ends. This CDR3 reads CASTERGETQYF. The CDR3, as DNA: TGTGCCAGCACCGAAAGGGGAGAGACCCAGTACTTC. The full variable domain, with the rest looked up from reference TRBV2 and TRBJ2-5, is EPEVTQTPSHQVTQMGQEVILRCVPISNHLYFYWYRQILGQKVEFLVSFYNNEISEKSEIFDDQFSVERPDGSNFTLKIRSTKLEDSAMYFCASTERGETQYFGPGTRLLVL.

V is TRBV28 and J is TRBJ1-5; no firm D call. V was pared by 6 bases and J by 7 bases, with 13 bases between. The length of the CDR3 is 13 residues. Germline CDR1 is MDHEN and CDR2 is SYDVKM. CDR3 loop: CASRRHPQQPQHF. DNA for the CDR3: TGTGCCAGCAGGAGACATCCACAACAGCCCCAGCATTTT.

This chain uses TRBV5-1 with TRBJ1-5; 7 nucleotides align to TRBD1. CDR1 is SGHRS and CDR2 is YFSETQ in the germline V gene. With V trimmed by 4 bases and J by 0 bases, 4 bases remained unmatched. CDR3 length equals 15 residues. In DNA, the CDR3 is TGCGCCAGCAGCCTCGGGACAGATAGCAATCAGCCCCAGCATTTT. Protein: CASSLGTDSNQPQHF. Full variable domain (remainder filled in from reference TRBV5-1 and TRBJ1-5): KAGVTQTPRYLIKTRGQQVTLSCSPISGHRSVSWYQQTPGQGLQFLFEYFSETQRNKGNFPGRFSGRQFSNSRSEMNVSTLELGDSALYLCASSLGTDSNQPQHFGDGTRLSIL.

This chain joins TRBV5-1 and TRBJ2-3; TRBD2 matches 7 bases. The germline gives CDR1 SGHRS, CDR2 YFSETQ. CDR3 length: 16 amino acids. V lost 1 base, J lost 0 bases, and 5 bases stayed unmatched. CDR3 DNA sequence: TGCGCCAGCAGCTTGTCTAGCGGTGCTAGCACAGATACGCAGTATTTT. This gives the protein CASSLSSGASTDTQYF. Full variable domain (remainder filled in from reference TRBV5-1 and TRBJ2-3): KAGVTQTPRYLIKTRGQQVTLSCSPISGHRSVSWYQQTPGQGLQFLFEYFSETQRNKGNFPGRFSGRQFSNSRSEMNVSTLELGDSALYLCASSLSSGASTDTQYFGPGTRLTVL.

The V gene is TRBV7-9, the J gene TRBJ1-2; 10 bases line up with TRBD1. V lost 6 bases and J lost 7; bases outside the gene matches: 8. Germline CDR1 reads SEHNR; CDR2 reads FQNEAQ (reference sequence). The CDR3 runs 14 residues. For the CDR3, the DNA is TGTGCCAGCAGTGTATCCCGGGACAGGGGTGGCTACACCTTC. It encodes CASSVSRDRGGYTF.

This chain connects TRBV7-2 to TRBJ2-5, with D unclear. V lost 1 base, J lost 4 bases, and 16 bases lay in between. Germline V CDR1 and CDR2: SGHTA, FQGNSA. This CDR3 has 16 residues. Written as DNA, the CDR3 is TGTGCCAGCAGCTTAGAAGGTAGCCGGCTTTTAGAGACCCAGTACTTC. This gives the protein CASSLEGSRLLETQYF.

V is TRBV6-5 and J is TRBJ1-2, with D unresolved. V shed 11 bases and J shed 4 bases, with 20 bases lying between them. The CDR3 is 14 amino acids. Looked up from germline, CDR1 is MNHEY and CDR2 is SVGAGI. The CDR3 spells CASKLGDTSYGYTF. CDR3 DNA sequence: TGTGCCTCGAAACTAGGAGATACTTCCTATGGCTACACCTTC.

V is TRBV5-4 and J is TRBJ2-7; TRBD1 is a possible D gene (5 bases). The CDR3 is 13 amino acids. From germline, CDR1 is SGHNT and CDR2 YYREEE (reference sequence). Trimming removed 4 bases from V and 2 bases from J, with 10 bases in between. DNA of the CDR3: TGTGCCAGCAGCACCGACAGAGCCTACGAGCAGTACTTC. The encoded protein is CASSTDRAYEQYF.

V and J are TRBV6-5 and TRBJ1-3; D remains ambiguous. This CDR3 is 14 amino acids long. Trimming removed 3 bases from V and 9 bases from J, with 15 bases in between. CDR1 and CDR2 from the germline V gene are MNHEY and SVGAGI. Here the CDR3 reads CASSYQDARGTIYF. The CDR3, as DNA: TGTGCCAGCAGTTATCAGGACGCCCGGGGCACCATATATTTT.